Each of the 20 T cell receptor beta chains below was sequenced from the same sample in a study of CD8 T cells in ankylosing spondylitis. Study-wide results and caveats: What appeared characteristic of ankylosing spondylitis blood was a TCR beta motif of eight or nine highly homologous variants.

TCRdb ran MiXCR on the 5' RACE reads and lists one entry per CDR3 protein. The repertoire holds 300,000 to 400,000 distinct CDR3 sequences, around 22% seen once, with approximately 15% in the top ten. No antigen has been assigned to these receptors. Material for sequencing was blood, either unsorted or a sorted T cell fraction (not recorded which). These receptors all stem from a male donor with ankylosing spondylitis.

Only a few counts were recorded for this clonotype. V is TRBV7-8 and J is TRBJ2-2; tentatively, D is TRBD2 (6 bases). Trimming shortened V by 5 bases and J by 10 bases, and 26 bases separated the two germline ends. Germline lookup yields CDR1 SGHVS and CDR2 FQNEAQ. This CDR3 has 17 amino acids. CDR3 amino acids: CASSPGSGRTPGSELFF. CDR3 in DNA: TGTGCCAGCAGCCCCGGGAGCGGGCGGACCCCCGGGTCGGAGCTGTTTTTT.

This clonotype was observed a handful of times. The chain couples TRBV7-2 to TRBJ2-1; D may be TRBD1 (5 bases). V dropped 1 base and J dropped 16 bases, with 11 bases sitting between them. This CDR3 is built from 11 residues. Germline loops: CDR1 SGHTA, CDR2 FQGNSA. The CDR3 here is CASSLGATGFF. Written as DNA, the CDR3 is TGTGCCAGCAGCTTAGGGGCAACAGGTTTCTTC.

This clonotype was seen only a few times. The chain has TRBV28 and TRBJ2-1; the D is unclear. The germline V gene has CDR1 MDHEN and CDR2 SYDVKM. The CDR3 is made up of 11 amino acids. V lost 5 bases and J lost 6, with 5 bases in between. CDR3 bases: TGTGCCAGCAGTGATCTCAATGAGCAGTTCTTC. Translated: CASSDLNEQFF.

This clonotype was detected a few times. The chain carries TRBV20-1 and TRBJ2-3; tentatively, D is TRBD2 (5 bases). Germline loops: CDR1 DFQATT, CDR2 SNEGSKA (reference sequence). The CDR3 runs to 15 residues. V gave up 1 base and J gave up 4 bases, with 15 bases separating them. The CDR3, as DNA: TGCAGTGCTAGAGCTGGAGGCCCTGGGGCAGATACGCAGTATTTT. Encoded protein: CSARAGGPGADTQYF.

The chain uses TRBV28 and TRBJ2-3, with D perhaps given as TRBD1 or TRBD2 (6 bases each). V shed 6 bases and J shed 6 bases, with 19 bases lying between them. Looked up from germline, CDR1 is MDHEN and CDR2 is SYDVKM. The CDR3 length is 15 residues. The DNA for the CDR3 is TGTGCCAGCAGAGGGGGTGGACCAGGGAGGGATACGCAGTATTTT. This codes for CASRGGGPGRDTQYF.

CDR3 protein: CASSPGQRSSYNEQFF. The CDR3 DNA reads as TGTGCCAGCTCACCCGGGCAGAGAAGCTCCTACAATGAGCAGTTCTTC. J is TRBJ2-1 and V is TRBV18; no firm D call. Trimming shortened V by 3 bases and J by 0 bases, and 12 bases separated the two germline ends. CDR3 length: 16 residues. Germline V lookup: CDR1 KGHSH, CDR2 LQKENI. Together with reference TRBV18 and TRBJ2-1, the CDR3 gives the full variable domain: NAGVMQNPRHLVRRRGQEARLRCSPMKGHSHVYWYRQLPEEGLKFMVYLQKENIIDESGMPKERFSAEFPKEGPSILRIQQVVRGDSAAYFCASSPGQRSSYNEQFFGPGTRLTVL.

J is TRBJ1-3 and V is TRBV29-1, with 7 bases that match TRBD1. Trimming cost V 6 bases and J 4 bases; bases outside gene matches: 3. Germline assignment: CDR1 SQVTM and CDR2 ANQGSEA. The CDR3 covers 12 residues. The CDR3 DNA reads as TGCAGCGTCCTGACAGGGGGAAACACCATATATTTT. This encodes CSVLTGGNTIYF.

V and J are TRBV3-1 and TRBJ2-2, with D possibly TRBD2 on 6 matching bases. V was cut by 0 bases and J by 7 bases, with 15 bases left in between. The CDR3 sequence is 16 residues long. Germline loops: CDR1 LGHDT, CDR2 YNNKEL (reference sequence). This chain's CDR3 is CASSQEFGGFGGELFF. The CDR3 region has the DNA TGTGCCAGCAGCCAAGAATTCGGGGGTTTCGGCGGGGAGCTGTTTTTT.

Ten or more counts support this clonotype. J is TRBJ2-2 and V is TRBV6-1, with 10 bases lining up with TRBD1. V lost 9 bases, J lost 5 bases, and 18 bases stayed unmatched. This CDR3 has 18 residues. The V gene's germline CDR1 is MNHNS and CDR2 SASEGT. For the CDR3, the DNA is TGTGCCAGTCATAAGCCTCAATTGACAGGGGGCCAGACCGGGGAGCTGTTTTTT. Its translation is CASHKPQLTGGQTGELFF.

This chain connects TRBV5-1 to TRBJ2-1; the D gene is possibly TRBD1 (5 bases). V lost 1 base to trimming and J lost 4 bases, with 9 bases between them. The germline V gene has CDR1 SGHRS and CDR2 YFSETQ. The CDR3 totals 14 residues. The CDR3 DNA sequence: TGCGCCAGCAGCTTGCCGACAGTTTACAATGAGCAGTTCTTC. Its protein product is CASSLPTVYNEQFF.

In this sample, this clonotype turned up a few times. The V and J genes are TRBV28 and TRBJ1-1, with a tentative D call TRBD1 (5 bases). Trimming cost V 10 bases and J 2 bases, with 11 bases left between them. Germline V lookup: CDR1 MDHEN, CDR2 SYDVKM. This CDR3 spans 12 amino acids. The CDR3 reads CAIWGKNTEAFF. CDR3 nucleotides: TGTGCCATCTGGGGGAAAAACACTGAAGCTTTCTTT.

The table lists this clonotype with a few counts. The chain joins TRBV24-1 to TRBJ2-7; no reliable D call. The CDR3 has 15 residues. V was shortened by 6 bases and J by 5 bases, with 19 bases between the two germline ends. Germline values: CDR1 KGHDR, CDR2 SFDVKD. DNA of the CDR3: TGTGCCACCAGTTTTGGGGTACCCCTAATGGACGAGCAGTACTTC. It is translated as CATSFGVPLMDEQYF.

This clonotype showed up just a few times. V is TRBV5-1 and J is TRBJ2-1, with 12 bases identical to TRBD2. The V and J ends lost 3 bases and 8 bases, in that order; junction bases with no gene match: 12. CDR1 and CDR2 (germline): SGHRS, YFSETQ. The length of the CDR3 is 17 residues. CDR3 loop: CASSSNPTSGSVDEQFF. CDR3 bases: TGCGCCAGCAGCTCCAACCCGACTAGCGGGAGTGTCGATGAGCAGTTCTTC.

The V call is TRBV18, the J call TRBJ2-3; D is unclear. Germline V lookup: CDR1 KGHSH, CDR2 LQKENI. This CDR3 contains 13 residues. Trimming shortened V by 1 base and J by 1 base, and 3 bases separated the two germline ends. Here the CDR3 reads CASSPLGTDTQYF. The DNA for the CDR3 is TGTGCCAGCTCACCACTTGGCACAGATACGCAGTATTTT.

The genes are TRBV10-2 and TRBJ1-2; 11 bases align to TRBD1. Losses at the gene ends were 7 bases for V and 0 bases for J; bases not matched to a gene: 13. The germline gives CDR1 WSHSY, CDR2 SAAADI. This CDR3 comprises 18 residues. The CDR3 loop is CASTGPGQGVTANYGYTF. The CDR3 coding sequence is TGCGCCAGCACCGGACCGGGACAGGGGGTCACGGCTAACTATGGCTACACCTTC.

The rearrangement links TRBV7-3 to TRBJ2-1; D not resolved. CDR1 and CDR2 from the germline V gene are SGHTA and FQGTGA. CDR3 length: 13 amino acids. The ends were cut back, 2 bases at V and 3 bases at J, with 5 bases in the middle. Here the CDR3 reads CASSLGHYNEQFF. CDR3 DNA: TGTGCCAGCAGCTTAGGGCACTACAATGAGCAGTTCTTC.

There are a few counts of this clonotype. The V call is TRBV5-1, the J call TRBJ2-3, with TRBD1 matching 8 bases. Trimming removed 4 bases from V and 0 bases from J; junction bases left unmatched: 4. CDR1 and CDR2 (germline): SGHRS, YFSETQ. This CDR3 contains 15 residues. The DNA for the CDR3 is TGCGCCAGCAGCGGACAGGGCCTTAGCACAGATACGCAGTATTTT. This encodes CASSGQGLSTDTQYF.

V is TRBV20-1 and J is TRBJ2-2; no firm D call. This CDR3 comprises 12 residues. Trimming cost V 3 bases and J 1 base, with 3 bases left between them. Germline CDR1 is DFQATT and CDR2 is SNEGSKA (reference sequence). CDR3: CSASRNTGELFF. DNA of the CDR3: TGCAGTGCTAGCCGGAACACCGGGGAGCTGTTTTTT.

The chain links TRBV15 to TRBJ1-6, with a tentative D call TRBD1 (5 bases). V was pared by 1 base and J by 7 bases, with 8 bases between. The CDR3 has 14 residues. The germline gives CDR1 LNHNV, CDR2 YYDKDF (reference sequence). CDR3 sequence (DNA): TGTGCCACCAGCAGAGGGACATGGAATTCACCCCTCCACTTT. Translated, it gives CATSRGTWNSPLHF.

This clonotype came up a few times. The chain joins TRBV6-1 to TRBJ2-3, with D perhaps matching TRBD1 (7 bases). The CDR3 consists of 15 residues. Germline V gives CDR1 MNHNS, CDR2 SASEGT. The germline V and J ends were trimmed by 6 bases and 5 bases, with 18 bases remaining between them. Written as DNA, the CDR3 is TGTGCCAGCAGGGAGGGGGCCCTATACCTAGATACGCAGTATTTT. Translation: CASREGALYLDTQYF.